The T cell receptor (beta chain) under discussion was sequenced for a study of blood T cell repertoires in COVID-19. Study-wide background: The study drew acute and convalescent COVID-19 samples from the United States, Italy and Spain. T cells, B-cell-depleted T cells, or PBMCs supplied cDNA or gDNA.

Trimming cost V 2 bases and J 6 bases; bases outside gene matches: 7. Germline values: CDR1 MNHEY, CDR2 SVGAGI. There are 15 residues in the CDR3. The assay was immunoSEQ multiplex PCR, and TCRdb's table has in-frame clones only and misses some. The sample consists of 120,000 or so clones, under 95% of them appearing once. The chain carries TRBV6-5 and TRBJ2-1; 7 bases match TRBD2. Sequencing input: peripheral blood. This TCR was recovered from a man in his 60s with COVID-19, enrolled during active disease. The CDR3 region is CASSYGGGSPNEQFF. CDR3 DNA sequence: TGTGCCAGCAGTTACGGGGGGGGTTCTCCCAATGAGCAGTTCTTC.